This note documents a single T cell receptor (beta chain) sequence. Its specific antigen is unknown. Base qualities are missing; no much larger clone stands one base away. This record comes from a study of blood T cells in healthy people across ages (dated by TCRdb to the mid-2010s). About the full investigation: Template switching captured roughly one uniquely barcoded TCR beta cDNA molecule per two T cells in model experiments. Using deep sequencing normalized with unique cDNA molecular identifiers, the study measured how TCR beta repertoire diversity changes with age. For two donors (one aged 18 to 29 and one aged 80 or older), the study analyzed two additional independent replicas of 1 million unique cDNA reads from the same blood draw. The donors were split into four age groups: young (average around 15 years), middle-aged (more than 35), aged (around 67) and long-lived (over 80). To avoid experimental bias, donors of different ages were randomly spread across the sequencing lanes.

The CDR3 numbers 15 residues from cysteine through phenylalanine. Only the CDR3 portion is preserved as DNA: 45 bases, with reading frame beginning at the first base. Germline trimming amounts to 3 bases on V and 5 bases on J, with 6 as the count of junction bases outside the gene matches. For CDR1 and CDR2, the germline V gene (reference sequence) lists SEHNR and FQNEAQ. Broader findings and caveats from the paper: Since profiling was done on bulk unsorted PBMCs, naive and antigen-experienced compartments could not be conclusively compared. As age increased, observed TCR beta diversity per million T cells dropped in a roughly linear way, and a significant reduction was already evident by age approximately 40. Total diversity estimates from one million sequenced T cells were considered lower bounds and underestimates. Because donor CMV infection status was unknown, age-related changes in expanded clonotypes were potentially confounded. Observed TCR beta diversity correlated strongly with the percentage of naive T cells measured by flow cytometry. Compared with the aged group, the long-lived group had more naive CD4+ T cells, fewer expanded clones and increased TCR diversity, a pattern suggesting age selection.

Donors were 40 or so systemically healthy Caucasian individuals from Russia aged roughly 6 to 100 years. Each donor gave 8 to 10 milliliters of peripheral blood, drawn into EDTA-treated Vacutainer tubes. Ficoll-Paque density-gradient centrifugation was used to isolate PBMCs, with at least 6 million obtained per sample. Total RNA, at least 6 micrograms per sample, was extracted from PBMCs with Trizol reagent. For every donor, flow cytometry on a PBMC aliquot measured the percentage of naive CD45RAhigh/CD27high T cells. The method behind the library was 5' RACE. Sequencing was performed on an Illumina HiSeq 2500. A second PCR of roughly 7 to 12 cycles was run with a J-beta primer mix and a sample-barcoded 5' primer. A unique molecular identifier was introduced onto each TCR beta cDNA molecule by a template-switch 5' adaptor carrying 12 random nucleotides. Each sample yielded at least 3 million CDR3-containing paired-end reads. First-strand cDNA was synthesized from all RNA with the Mint cDNA synthesis kit, primed by a TRBC-specific oligonucleotide. Following uracil-DNA glycosylase treatment, a first 18-cycle PCR with universal primers M1SS and BC2_uni_R was performed on all cDNA. The original methods were these. For normalization, 1 million high-quality reads, each with a distinct molecular identifier, were randomly selected from each sample. Reads with shared molecular identifiers were discarded instead of being binned into consensus sequences. CDR3 identification, clonotype clustering and error correction used MiTCR with a Q25 quality threshold and the strictest error-elimination algorithm. Lower-bound total TCR beta diversity was estimated with a nonparametric unseen species model using Euler transformation. The public reads were reprocessed in TCRdb via fastp at Q25 and MiXCR, keeping in-frame beta chains. All rows with the same CDR3 protein become a single entry with the most common DNA and genes. These V and J calls are TCRdb output, not the study's own analysis. In all, the sample holds about 720,000 distinct CDR3 sequences, and 20% to 25% of those were seen once. In total, the top ten clones hold around 21% of the sample.

Recombination joined TRBV7-9 with TRBJ2-1, with TRBD1 matching 8 junction bases. The receptor's source is a man between 65 and 79 years old in good health. Sequencing was performed on blood. The CDR3 is CASSFHRGSHNEQFF. The DNA sequence follows: TGTGCCAGCAGCTTTCACAGGGGGTCGCACAATGAGCAGTTCTTC.